Presented here are 3 T cell receptor beta chains from one specimen sequenced in a study of technical replicates of blood from a handful of donors. The table came from immunoSEQ multiplex PCR; TCRdb's copy has only in-frame clones and leaves some out. The profile shows approximately 87,000 clones, approximately 92% of them singletons. Source material: T cells isolated from PBMCs. The source is a human donor in good health. Some clones in this sample may be carry-over from other donors' samples.

V gene TRBV7-9 combines with J gene TRBJ2-1; TRBD2 agrees at 8 bases. The germline V gene has CDR1 SEHNR and CDR2 FQNEAQ (reference sequence). V gave up 6 bases and J gave up 5 bases; unmatched junction bases: 9. The CDR3 runs 15 residues. The CDR3 nucleotides read TGTGCCAGCAGTCAGGGACTAGTTGTCCACAATGAGCAGTTCTTC. It encodes CASSQGLVVHNEQFF.

V gene TRBV5-4 combines with J gene TRBJ2-5, with 10 bases identical to TRBD2. Germline CDR1 is SGHNT and CDR2 is YYREEE (reference sequence). This CDR3 region has 16 residues. V shed 3 bases, J shed 4 bases, and the junction held 9 bases outside the gene matches. The CDR3 coding sequence is TGTGCCAGCAGCTCGCCGGGACTAGCGAAGGGAGAGACCCAGTACTTC. It is translated as CASSSPGLAKGETQYF.

The chain is built from TRBV10-3 and TRBJ2-5; D is ambiguous. This CDR3 has 14 residues. Trimming stripped 3 bases from V and 1 base from J, with 9 bases between. Per germline, CDR1 ENHRY and CDR2 SYGVKD. The CDR3 DNA follows: TGTGCCATCAGTGAACACAATTCCCAAGAGACCCAGTACTTC. Translation gives CAISEHNSQETQYF.